This section outlines one T cell receptor beta chain sequence together with its context. No antigen is known for it. The record has no base qualities; no much larger clone is one base away. The data belong to a study of OX40 agonist ivuxolimab in advanced cancers. About the investigation overall: Ivuxolimab, which targeted the costimulatory receptor OX40 (CD134), was an agonistic, fully human IgG2 monoclonal antibody. Intravenous ivuxolimab was administered to patients every 2 weeks at six dose levels: 0.01, 0.1, 0.3, 1.5, 3 and 10 mg/kg. Of the approximately 53 patients in dose escalation, some 20 had hepatocellular carcinoma, some 15 had melanoma, 9 had renal cell carcinoma and 9 had head and neck cancer. In the dose-escalation cohort, 82.7% of patients were male, and the mean age was roughly 56 years with a range of roughly 23 to 90. Patients were allowed to have had prior anti-PD-1, anti-PD-L1 or anti-CTLA-4 therapy, and roughly two fifths of the dose-escalation patients had been treated with checkpoint inhibitors. Partial responses were achieved by three dose-escalation patients, of whom one had hepatocellular carcinoma and two had cutaneous melanoma. Peripheral TCRbeta sequencing aimed to test whether ivuxolimab altered TCR sequence diversity and caused clonal T-cell expansion. The paper describes the monotherapy dose-escalation part (N = 52 patients) of the phase I trial of ivuxolimab.

The cysteine opens and the phenylalanine closes a CDR3 of 18 amino acids. The DNA shown is the 54-base CDR3, in frame from base 1. At the junction V is shortened by 4 bases and J by 3 bases, with 23 bases in between. According to the germline V gene, CDR1 reads MGHRA and CDR2 reads YSYEKL. Genomic DNA was isolated from the sorted cells so that the TCRbeta CDR3 region could be sequenced. The immunoSEQ Assay was used to sequence the TCRbeta CDR3 regions. Not all clones reach the TCRdb copy of this immuneACCESS table, which keeps in-frame sequences only. Checked studies attribute under half of the gap to unresolved V genes and leave the rest unexplained. For this sample the table gives about 53,000 clones, of which around 84% were detected only once. The ten largest clones add up to about 13% of the sample. The trial excluded patients who had a history of autoimmune disease or who were on systemic immunosuppression. Peripheral blood for TCR sequencing was drawn from every dose cohort at baseline, at cycle 4 day 1 and at cycle 7 day 1. Samples were obtained from an open-label, multicenter, first-in-human phase I dose-escalation trial of ivuxolimab. Adults with locally advanced or metastatic melanoma, renal cell carcinoma, hepatocellular carcinoma or head and neck squamous cell carcinoma were enrolled in the trial. Before TCR sequencing, CD4+ and CD8+ T cells were separately sorted from peripheral blood.

Overall study results and their limits: Which antigens the clonally expanded peripheral T cells were specific for was not determined. At doses of 0.1 to 3.0 mg/kg, clonal expansion of both CD4+ and CD8+ T cells in blood was seen between baseline and week 6. Low levels of normalized T-cell clonal expansion were also seen in some nonresponding patients. Partial responders in the 0.1-3.0 mg/kg groups had among the lowest normalized peripheral clonal expansion, especially among CD8+ T cells. After ivuxolimab, more expanded clones were found on average in CD8+ T cells than in CD4+ T cells.

The TCR originated in an adult with an advanced solid tumor such as melanoma, head and neck, liver or kidney cancer. The sample in question was CD4+ or CD8+ T cells sorted from blood, obtained in a trial of the OX40 agonist ivuxolimab. Recombination connected TRBV4-1 to TRBJ2-3, with the D gene not clear enough to name. The CDR3 has the sequence CASSPGLGRSDTTDTQYF. The DNA sequence is as follows: TGCGCCAGCAGCCCCGGGCTGGGAAGAAGTGACACGACAGATACGCAGTATTTT.